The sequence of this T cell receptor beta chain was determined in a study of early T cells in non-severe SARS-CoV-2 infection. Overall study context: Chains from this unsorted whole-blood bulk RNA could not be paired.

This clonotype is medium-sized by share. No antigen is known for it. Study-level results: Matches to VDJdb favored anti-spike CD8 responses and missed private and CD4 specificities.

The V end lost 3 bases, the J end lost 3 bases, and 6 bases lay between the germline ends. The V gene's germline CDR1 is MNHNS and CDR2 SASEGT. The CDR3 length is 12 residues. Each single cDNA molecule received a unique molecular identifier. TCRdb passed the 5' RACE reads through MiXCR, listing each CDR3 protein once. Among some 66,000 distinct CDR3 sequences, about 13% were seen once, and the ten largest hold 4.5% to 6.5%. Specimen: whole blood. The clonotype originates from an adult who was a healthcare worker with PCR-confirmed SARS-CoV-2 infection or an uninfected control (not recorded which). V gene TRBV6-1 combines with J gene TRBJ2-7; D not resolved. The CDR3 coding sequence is TGTGCCAGCAGTGATAGAGGCTACGAGCAGTACTTC. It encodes CASSDRGYEQYF.